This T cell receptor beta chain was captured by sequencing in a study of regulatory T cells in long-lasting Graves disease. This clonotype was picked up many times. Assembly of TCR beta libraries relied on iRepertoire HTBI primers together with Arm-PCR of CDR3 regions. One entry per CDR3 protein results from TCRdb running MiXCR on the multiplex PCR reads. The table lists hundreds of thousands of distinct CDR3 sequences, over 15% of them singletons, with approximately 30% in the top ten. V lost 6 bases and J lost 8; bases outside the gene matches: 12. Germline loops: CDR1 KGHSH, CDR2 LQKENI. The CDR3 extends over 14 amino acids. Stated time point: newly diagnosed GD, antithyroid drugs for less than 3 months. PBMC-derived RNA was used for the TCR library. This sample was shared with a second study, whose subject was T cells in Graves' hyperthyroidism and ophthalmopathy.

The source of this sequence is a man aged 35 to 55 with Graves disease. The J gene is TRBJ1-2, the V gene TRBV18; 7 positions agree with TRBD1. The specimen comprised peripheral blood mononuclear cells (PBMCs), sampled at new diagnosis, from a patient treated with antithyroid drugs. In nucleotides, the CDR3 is TGTGCCAGCTCGCCAACAGGGGCCATTCAAGGCTACACCTTC. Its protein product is CASSPTGAIQGYTF.